Below are 2 T cell receptor beta chains sequenced from a single sample in a study of Graves' ophthalmopathy and Graves' hyperthyroidism. TCR beta CDR3 regions were amplified from RNA transcripts. After a first-round RT-PCR with HTBI primers, a second-round multiplex PCR was run. One entry per CDR3 protein results from TCRdb running MiXCR on the multiplex PCR reads. The table lists approximately 700,000 distinct CDR3 sequences, roughly two fifths of them singletons, with 40% to 55% in the top ten. The specimen was peripheral blood. The receptors stem from an adult man with Graves' ophthalmopathy.

This CDR3 is CASSFPGQGFNTEAFF. The CDR3 DNA reads TGTGCCAGCAGTTTCCCGGGACAGGGATTCAACACTGAAGCTTTCTTT. V gene TRBV11-2 combines with J gene TRBJ1-1; the match to TRBD1 covers 9 bases. CDR3 length: 16 amino acids. Germline V gives CDR1 SGHAT, CDR2 FQNNGV. The J segment lost 2 bases and the V segment lost 6 bases, leaving 10 bases of the junction unmatched.

This clonotype was counted at least ten times. The V call is TRBV7-6, the J call TRBJ1-1; 7 bases fit TRBD1. With V trimmed by 3 bases and J by 4 bases, 5 bases remained unmatched. In germline, CDR1 is SGHVS, CDR2 FNYEAQ. This CDR3 region has 14 residues. CDR3 loop: CASSLDQGGTEAFF. DNA of the CDR3: TGTGCCAGCAGCTTGGATCAGGGGGGCACTGAAGCTTTCTTT.